This paragraph reports one T cell receptor beta chain. This specimen comes from a study of blood T cell repertoires in COVID-19. Whole-study context: The United States, Italy and Spain provided the acute and convalescent COVID-19 samples. From T cells, B-cell-depleted T cells, or PBMCs came the material, which was cDNA or gDNA.

Sequencing was performed with immunoSEQ multiplex PCR; in TCRdb, only in-frame clones are kept and a portion is missing. The data hold over 300,000 clones, with approximately 90% observed a single time. The receptor was derived from a woman between 18 and 30 years old who had recovered from COVID-19. The specimen was PBMCs or T cells enriched from blood (not recorded which).

The DNA for the CDR3 is TGTGCCATCAGTGAAGGGGTTCACAATGAGCAGTTCTTC. This gives the protein CAISEGVHNEQFF. The rearrangement uses TRBV10-3 and TRBJ2-1; possibly TRBD1 for D (5 bases). In germline, CDR1 is ENHRY, CDR2 SYGVKD. V was shortened by 3 bases and J by 5 bases, with 8 bases between the two germline ends. This CDR3 is built from 13 residues.